Listed below are T cell receptor beta chains from one sample, sequenced in a study of blood T cell repertoires in COVID-19. TCRdb's copy holds only in-frame clones and misses some; the assay was immunoSEQ multiplex PCR. The sample lists more than 110,000 clones, 75% to 85% occurring once. The sequenced sample consisted of peripheral blood. These receptors all stem from a woman of 80 years or more with acute or convalescent COVID-19. CDR3s include the opening cysteine and the closing phenylalanine or tryptophan. The D gene is left open where the match is weak. Size values are once, few and many counts, or a class for expanded clones, and some rows have none.

>-|-|TRBV5-4|TRBJ1-4
CASSADTSTNEKLFF
TGTGCCAGCAGCGCCGACACTTCAACTAATGAAAAACTGTTTTTT
>TRBD1|-|TRBV27|TRBJ2-7
CASRAGQGPYEQYF
TGTGCCAGCAGGGCCGGACAGGGGCCCTACGAGCAGTACTTC
>TRBD1|few|TRBV2|TRBJ1-4
CASRGTGGWTNEKLFF
TGTGCCAGCAGGGGGACAGGGGGTTGGACTAATGAAAAACTGTTTTTT
>-|-|TRBV19|TRBJ1-1
CASSIIPQRGTEAFF
TGTGCCAGTAGTATAATCCCCCAAAGAGGCACTGAAGCTTTCTTT
>-|-|TRBV7-8|TRBJ2-1
CASSSVSLPLDEQFF
TGTGCCAGCAGCTCGGTATCCCTTCCGCTCGATGAGCAGTTCTTC
>-|-|TRBV12-3/TRBV12-4|TRBJ2-1
CASSLGGDTQFF
TGTGCCAGCAGTTTAGGGGGAGACACCCAGTTCTTC
>-|-|TRBV5-1|TRBJ1-6
CASSLGQGSHNSPLHF
TGCGCCAGCAGCTTGGGGCAGGGGTCTCATAATTCACCCCTCCACTTT
>-|-|TRBV28|TRBJ1-6
CASTLSRGGSPLHF
TGTGCCAGCACCCTCTCCCGGGGAGGTTCACCCCTCCACTTT
>-|-|TRBV6-4|TRBJ1-1
CASSASGVGTEAFF
TGTGCCAGCAGTGCCTCAGGGGTCGGCACTGAAGCTTTCTTT
>-|-|TRBV7-9|TRBJ2-2
CASSPYTLAPNTGELFF
TGTGCCAGCAGCCCTTACACTCTAGCGCCAAACACCGGGGAGCTGTTTTTT
>-|-|TRBV27|TRBJ2-7
CASSLITGTTYEQYF
TGTGCCAGCAGTTTAATTACCGGGACAACATACGAGCAGTACTTC
>-|-|TRBV11-2|TRBJ1-1
CASSLDRQQRNTEAFF
TGTGCCAGCAGCTTAGATCGACAACAGAGGAACACTGAAGCTTTCTTT
>TRBD2|-|TRBV6-5|TRBJ2-3
CASRPAGAPDTQYF
TGTGCCAGCAGACCAGCGGGAGCCCCAGATACGCAGTATTTT
>-|-|TRBV3-1/TRBV3-2|TRBJ2-7
CASSQGRNSYEQYF
TGTGCCAGCAGCCAGGGGCGAAACTCCTACGAGCAGTACTTC
>-|-|TRBV5-1|TRBJ1-1
CASSHPGQNTEAFF
TGCGCCAGCAGCCACCCGGGACAGAACACTGAAGCTTTCTTT
>-|-|TRBV6-5|TRBJ2-1
CASSYLNEQFF
TGTGCCAGCAGTTACCTCAATGAGCAGTTCTTC
>-|-|TRBV5-4|TRBJ1-6
CASSPDRSYNSPLHF
TGTGCCAGCAGCCCCGACAGGTCCTATAATTCACCCCTCCACTTT
>-|-|TRBV27|TRBJ2-7
CASSDTRMGEQYF
TGTGCCAGCAGTGACACACGGATGGGCGAGCAGTACTTC
>TRBD1|-|TRBV28|TRBJ2-3
CATRQGGSTDTQYF
TGTGCCACTAGACAGGGGGGTAGCACAGATACGCAGTATTTT
>TRBD1|-|TRBV3-1/TRBV3-2|TRBJ2-5
CASSQRTGGGETQYF
TGTGCCAGCAGCCAGCGGACAGGGGGAGGAGAGACCCAGTACTTC
>-|-|TRBV4-2|TRBJ2-1
CASSQGYGGGRFF
TGTGCCAGCAGCCAGGGCTATGGGGGGGGCCGGTTCTTC
>-|-|TRBV24-1|TRBJ2-1
CATSDYGTSGVDEQFF
TGTGCCACCAGTGACTACGGGACGTCGGGGGTCGATGAGCAGTTCTTC
>TRBD2|-|TRBV10-3|TRBJ2-7
CASRNSGNSYEQYF
TGTGCCAGCCGGAATAGCGGGAACTCCTACGAGCAGTACTTC
>TRBD1|-|TRBV28|TRBJ1-5
CASSLDRGQPQHF
TGTGCCAGCAGTTTAGACAGGGGTCAGCCCCAGCATTTT
>-|-|TRBV10-2|TRBJ2-1
CASSDRRKYNEQFF
TGCGCCAGCAGTGACAGGAGGAAATACAATGAGCAGTTCTTC
>TRBD2|-|TRBV19|TRBJ2-7
CASSTPLAGAPYEQYF
TGTGCCAGTAGTACTCCTCTAGCGGGAGCCCCCTACGAGCAGTACTTC
>TRBD1|-|TRBV19|TRBJ1-5
CASRTGTGANQPQHF
TGTGCCAGTAGAACCGGGACAGGGGCAAATCAGCCCCAGCATTTT
>-|-|TRBV28|TRBJ2-2
CASSSFYPNGELFF
TGTGCCAGCAGTTCTTTCTATCCCAATGGGGAGCTGTTTTTT
>TRBD1|-|TRBV18|TRBJ2-3
CASSPTGTGGLDTQYF
TGTGCCAGCTCACCAACCGGGACAGGGGGCTTAGATACGCAGTATTTT
>TRBD1|-|TRBV18|TRBJ1-1
CASSLQDRGEAFF
TGTGCCAGCTCACTACAGGACAGGGGAGAAGCTTTCTTT
>TRBD1|once|TRBV30|TRBJ2-2
CAWVTGYTGELFF
TGTGCCTGGGTGACAGGGTACACCGGGGAGCTGTTTTTT
>TRBD2|-|TRBV9|TRBJ2-1
CASSVGGSGGPYNEQFF
TGTGCCAGCAGCGTAGGTGGTAGCGGGGGCCCATACAATGAGCAGTTCTTC
>-|-|TRBV28|TRBJ1-3
CASSLSIGRTGNTIYF
TGTGCCAGCAGTTTATCAATCGGGAGGACTGGAAACACCATATATTTT
>TRBD1|-|TRBV28|TRBJ1-5
CASLRDRRDNQPQHF
TGTGCCAGCCTACGGGACAGAAGAGACAATCAGCCCCAGCATTTT
>TRBD1|-|TRBV27|TRBJ1-5
CASSGYGTGSQPQHF
TGTGCCAGCAGTGGTTACGGGACAGGGTCTCAGCCCCAGCATTTT
>TRBD1|-|TRBV11-2|TRBJ1-2
CASSLTGVGYTF
TGTGCCAGCAGCCTAACAGGGGTAGGCTACACCTTC
>-|-|TRBV12-3/TRBV12-4|TRBJ1-1
CASTLMGGTEAFF
TGTGCCAGCACCCTGATGGGCGGGACTGAAGCTTTCTTT
>-|-|TRBV3-1/TRBV3-2|TRBJ1-1
CASSQGTVNTEAFF
TGTGCCAGCAGCCAGGGTACAGTGAACACTGAAGCTTTCTTT
>-|-|TRBV28|TRBJ1-3
CASSRQFPPSSGNTIYF
TGTGCCAGCAGCCGACAGTTCCCGCCGAGCTCTGGAAACACCATATATTTT
>-|-|TRBV7-9|TRBJ1-4
CASSLPVWRQEYEKLFF
TGTGCCAGCAGCTTACCAGTATGGAGACAGGAGTATGAAAAACTGTTTTTT
>TRBD1|-|TRBV5-4|TRBJ1-6
CASSSTGSSYNSPLHF
TGTGCCAGCAGCTCGACAGGGAGCTCCTATAATTCACCCCTCCACTTT
>-|-|TRBV7-9|TRBJ2-2
CASSPLLGGPGELFF
TGTGCCAGCAGCCCACTGCTCGGGGGGCCCGGGGAGCTGTTTTTT
>-|-|TRBV28|TRBJ2-3
CASSLVGGSTDTQYF
TGTGCCAGCAGTTTAGTAGGGGGTAGCACAGATACGCAGTATTTT
>TRBD1|-|TRBV27|TRBJ2-7
CASSLLVGQGVYEQYF
TGTGCCAGCAGTTTATTGGTGGGACAGGGGGTCTACGAGCAGTACTTC
>TRBD1|-|TRBV5-1|TRBJ1-4
CASSLGDRDKGEKLFF
TGCGCCAGCAGCTTAGGGGACAGAGACAAGGGTGAAAAACTGTTTTTT
>TRBD1|few|TRBV24-1|TRBJ2-2
CATSRQGFDQNTGELFF
TGTGCCACCAGCAGACAGGGCTTTGACCAAAACACCGGGGAGCTGTTTTTT
>-|-|TRBV6-5|TRBJ2-7
CASSRLGRYEQYF
TGTGCCAGCAGTCGACTAGGAAGATACGAGCAGTACTTC
>-|-|TRBV9|TRBJ2-7
CASSVADSRWEQYF
TGTGCCAGCAGCGTAGCCGACAGCAGGTGGGAGCAGTACTTC
>TRBD2|-|TRBV7-2|TRBJ2-3
CASSLASGGGLGTQYF
TGTGCCAGCAGCTTAGCGAGCGGGGGGGGGCTCGGTACGCAGTATTTT